What follows are 23 T cell receptor beta chains derived from one specimen sequenced in a study of blood T cells in healthy people across ages. The use of a sample-barcoded 5' primer and a J-beta primer mix characterized a second PCR of roughly 7 to 12 cycles. TCRdb independently ran MiXCR on the 5' RACE reads; one entry per CDR3 protein. The repertoire has about 900,000 distinct CDR3 sequences, 48% of them found once; the top ten carry around 15%. Input material: blood. These receptors originate from a man younger than 40 in good health.

This clonotype occurred once. The chain couples TRBV4-2 to TRBJ2-7; D not certain. Trimming took 0 bases from V and 0 from J, leaving 12 bases between them. The germline gives CDR1 LGHNA, CDR2 YNFKEQ. The CDR3 length is 16 residues. The CDR3 DNA follows: TGTGCCAGCAGCCAAGATGCAGCAGCTCCCTCCTACGAGCAGTACTTC. It encodes CASSQDAAAPSYEQYF.

This sequence joins TRBV20-1 and TRBJ1-5; D is unclear. V lost 5 bases and J lost 3, with 8 bases in between. The length of the CDR3 is 12 residues. Germline V CDR1 and CDR2: DFQATT, SNEGSKA (reference sequence). Here the CDR3 DNA reads TGCAGTGCTCCCGGGAACAATCAGCCCCAGCATTTT. Its protein product is CSAPGNNQPQHF.

The J gene is TRBJ2-7, the V gene TRBV20-1; D gene unclear. Germline V gene data show CDR1 as DFQATT and CDR2 as SNEGSKA (reference sequence). V lost 0 bases to trimming and J lost 1 base, with 13 bases between them. The CDR3 consists of 15 residues. The CDR3 region has the DNA TGCAGTGCTAGAGATGGGTCCCAGGCGTCCTACGAGCAGTACTTC. This gives the protein CSARDGSQASYEQYF.

Of note for this clonotype: A read error is possible here, since a much larger clone lies one base away. This chain links TRBV3-1 with TRBJ2-7, with 8 positions matching TRBD1. Germline-derived CDR1 and CDR2 are LGHDT and YNNKEL (reference sequence). The CDR3 extends over 13 amino acids. The CDR3 is CAGSQDTGGEQYF. The DNA for the CDR3 is TGTGCCGGCAGCCAAGATACAGGGGGTGAGCAGTACTTC.

This clonotype was found a few times. CDR3: CSVDDGGYTDTQYF. In DNA, the CDR3 is TGCAGCGTTGATGACGGGGGGTACACAGATACGCAGTATTTT. The rearrangement joins TRBV29-1 to TRBJ2-3; TRBD2 matches at 7 bases. V was clipped by 3 bases and J by 2 bases; unmatched bases: 5. The CDR3 totals 14 residues. CDR1 is SQVTM and CDR2 is ANQGSEA in the germline V gene.

The chain joins TRBV4-3 to TRBJ2-3; possible D gene TRBD2, 5 bases. The CDR3 is made up of 14 amino acids. Germline CDR1 and CDR2: LGHNA and YSLEER. Trimming took 4 bases from V and 2 from J, leaving 10 bases between them. In DNA form, the CDR3 reads TGCGCCAGCAGCCTCCTGACTACCACAGATACGCAGTATTTT. Its protein is CASSLLTTTDTQYF.

The V gene is TRBV28, the J gene TRBJ2-3; 9 bases map to TRBD2. Germline CDR1 and CDR2: MDHEN and SYDVKM. J was trimmed by 0 bases and V by 3 bases; bases with no gene match: 10. The CDR3 has 18 residues. CDR3 sequence: CASSLSDAAGGSTDTQYF. CDR3 nucleotides: TGTGCCAGCAGTTTGTCCGATGCCGCGGGGGGGAGCACAGATACGCAGTATTTT.

As concerns this clonotype: Relative to the germline gene, one junction end is altered; a read error may explain this. The chain carries TRBV7-9 and TRBJ2-4; D not resolved. The end of the DNA fits TRBJ2-5 better, so the J call may be wrong. The germline V gene encodes CDR1 SEHNR and CDR2 FQNEAQ (reference sequence). The length of the CDR3 is 12 residues. The DNA for the CDR3 is TGTGCCGGCAGCCGATTTCAGGAGACCCAGTACTTC. Translating it yields CAGSRFQETQYF.

This chain connects TRBV10-3 to TRBJ1-5; 8 nucleotides agree with TRBD1. The length of the CDR3 is 15 residues. The germline V gene has CDR1 ENHRY and CDR2 SYGVKD. The trim removed 6 bases at V and 0 bases at J, leaving 4 bases unmatched. The CDR3 protein is CAIRQGGGSNQPQHF. In nucleotides, the CDR3 is TGTGCCATCAGACAGGGGGGGGGTAGCAATCAGCCCCAGCATTTT.

J is TRBJ1-1 and V is TRBV20-1; weak D call: TRBD1 (5 bases). The V end was cut by 6 bases, the J end by 4 bases, with 9 bases between. CDR1 DFQATT and CDR2 SNEGSKA come from the germline V gene (reference sequence). CDR3 size: 11 residues. CDR3 sequence: CSAGEFTEAFF. The CDR3 nucleotides are TGCAGTGCAGGGGAGTTCACTGAAGCTTTCTTT.

This clonotype was recorded a few times. The genes are TRBV28 and TRBJ2-7; D gene unclear. Germline V CDR1 and CDR2: MDHEN, SYDVKM. CDR3 length: 13 residues. Trimming took off 7 bases at V and 0 bases at J, with 10 bases between the two ends. This CDR3 is CASTEGISYEQYF. In DNA form, the CDR3 reads TGTGCCAGCACTGAAGGGATCTCCTACGAGCAGTACTTC. The entire variable domain, with the rest obtained from reference TRBV28 and TRBJ2-7, is as follows: DVKVTQSSRYLVKRTGEKVFLECVQDMDHENMFWYRQDPGLGLRLIYFSYDVKMKEKGDIPEGYSVSREKKERFSLILESASTNQTSMYLCASTEGISYEQYFGPGTRLTVT.

There are many counts of this clonotype. The chain uses TRBV3-1 and TRBJ2-6; D gene uncertain. The CDR3 contains 15 residues. CDR1 and CDR2 from the germline V gene are LGHDT and YNNKEL (reference sequence). The V end lost 1 base, the J end lost 1 base, and 5 bases lay between the germline ends. The CDR3 region has the DNA TGTGCCAGCAGCCAAGCGCATTCTGGGGCCAACGTCCTGACTTTC. Translating gives CASSQAHSGANVLTF.

The genes are TRBV4-2 and TRBJ2-5; 12 bases line up with TRBD2. Trimming cost V 3 bases and J 1 base; bases outside gene matches: 6. CDR1 LGHNA and CDR2 YNFKEQ come from the germline V gene. CDR3 length: 17 amino acids. This CDR3 reads CASSHRLAGDIQETQYF. The CDR3 nucleotides read TGTGCCAGCAGCCACCGACTAGCGGGGGACATCCAAGAGACCCAGTACTTC.

A word on this clonotype: A much larger clone is a single base away; this may be a read error. The V call is TRBV20-1, the J call TRBJ2-7, with 8 bases matching TRBD2. In germline, CDR1 is DFQATT, CDR2 SNEGSKA (reference sequence). This CDR3 has 13 residues. CDR3 amino acids: CSARARGDYKQYF. Written as DNA, the CDR3 is TGCAGTGCTAGAGCGCGGGGGGACTACAAGCAGTACTTC.

As DNA, the CDR3 is TGTGCCAGCAGCTTGGGCACAATGGGGACAGTAGGAGAGACCCAGTACTTC. Amino acids: CASSLGTMGTVGETQYF. This chain links TRBV5-8 with TRBJ2-5; TRBD1 matches at 7 bases. The germline V gene has CDR1 SGHTS and CDR2 YDEGEE. Germline trimming cut 0 bases from V and 4 bases from J; bases unmatched to any gene: 12. This CDR3 comprises 17 residues.

This clonotype was picked up a small number of times. The chain employs TRBV25-1 and TRBJ2-1, with a possible D match to TRBD1 (6 bases). The CDR3 totals 14 residues. The V end lost 4 bases, the J end lost 0 bases, and 7 bases lay between the germline ends. Germline loops: CDR1 MGHDK, CDR2 SYGVNS. CDR3 region: CASSGDNSYNEQFF. In nucleotides, the CDR3 is TGTGCCAGCAGTGGGGACAACTCCTACAATGAGCAGTTCTTC.

The V and J genes are TRBV5-6 and TRBJ1-2; a weak D match, TRBD1 (5 bases). This CDR3 is 12 amino acids long. Germline V gives CDR1 SGHDT, CDR2 YYEEEE. V lost 1 base and J 13 bases, leaving 14 bases between the germline ends. The CDR3 is CASSLRGPARTF. The CDR3, as DNA: TGTGCCAGCAGCTTGAGGGGACCAGCACGCACCTTC.

This chain joins TRBV5-1 and TRBJ1-1; D is unclear. V was clipped by 0 bases and J by 0 bases, with 12 bases between them. Per the germline V gene, CDR1 is SGHRS and CDR2 is YFSETQ. The CDR3 length is 16 residues. The CDR3 loop is CASSLDPLTMNTEAFF. The CDR3 DNA sequence: TGCGCCAGCAGCTTGGACCCTCTAACAATGAACACTGAAGCTTTCTTT.

This chain uses TRBV4-2 with TRBJ2-4, with D tentatively TRBD1 or TRBD2 (5 bases each). This CDR3 is 14 amino acids long. The germline V gene encodes CDR1 LGHNA and CDR2 YNFKEQ. The ends were cut back, 1 base at V and 9 bases at J, with 13 bases in the middle. The CDR3 DNA sequence: TGTGCCAGCAGCCAAGGGTGGGGACCGGTCATTCAGTACTTC. It yields the protein CASSQGWGPVIQYF.

The chain couples TRBV27 to TRBJ2-7; D uncertain. Looked up from germline, CDR1 is MNHEY and CDR2 is SMNVEV (reference sequence). V was clipped by 6 bases and J by 4 bases, with 13 bases between them. CDR3 length: 13 residues. CDR3 residues: CASSPKLGYEQYF. The CDR3 bases are TGTGCCAGCAGCCCTAAACTTGGGTACGAGCAGTACTTC.

The chain couples TRBV6-2 or TRBV6-3 to TRBJ2-3, with 7 bases that match TRBD1. Germline CDR1 MNHEY, CDR2 SVGEGT. The CDR3 loop spans 16 amino acids. V was clipped by 6 bases and J by 3 bases; unmatched bases: 12. CDR3 sequence (DNA): TGTGCCAGCAGCCCCGACTGGGACAGTTCTACAGATACGCAGTATTTT. Translated, it gives CASSPDWDSSTDTQYF.

The chain links TRBV5-1 to TRBJ2-7; 10 bases align to TRBD2. Germline V CDR1 and CDR2: SGHRS, YFSETQ. This CDR3 contains 16 residues. J gave up 7 bases and V 0 bases, and 10 bases lay outside the gene matches. CDR3 coding DNA: TGCGCCAGCAGCTTGGGCCAATGGCAGCGGGAGGGAGAGCAGTACTTC. It encodes CASSLGQWQREGEQYF.

Points on this clonotype: A read error may explain this, as a much larger clone is one base away. This sequence joins TRBV7-2 and TRBJ2-1; D is ambiguous. CDR1 and CDR2 from the germline V gene are SGHTA and FQGNSA. The CDR3 consists of 11 residues. The CDR3 DNA reads as TGTGCCTGCAGCTTAGCCCATGAGCAGTTCTTC. Protein sequence: CACSLAHEQFF.